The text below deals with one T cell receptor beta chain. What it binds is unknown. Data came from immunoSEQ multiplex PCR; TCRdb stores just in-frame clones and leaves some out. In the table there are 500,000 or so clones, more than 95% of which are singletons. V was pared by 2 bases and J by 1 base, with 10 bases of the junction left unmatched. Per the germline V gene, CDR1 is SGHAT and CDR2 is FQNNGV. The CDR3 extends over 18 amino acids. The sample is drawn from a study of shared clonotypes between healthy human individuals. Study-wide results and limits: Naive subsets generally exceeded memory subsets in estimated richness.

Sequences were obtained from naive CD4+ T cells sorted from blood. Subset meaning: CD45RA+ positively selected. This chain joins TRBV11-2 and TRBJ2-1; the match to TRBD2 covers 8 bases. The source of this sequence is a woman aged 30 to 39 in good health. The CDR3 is CASSLRDKLAGSYNEQFF. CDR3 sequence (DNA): TGTGCCAGCAGCTTAAGGGACAAATTAGCGGGATCCTACAATGAGCAGTTCTTC.